These 3 T cell receptor beta chains share one sample of origin, sequenced in a study of blood T cell repertoires in COVID-19. Sequencing was performed with immunoSEQ multiplex PCR; in TCRdb, only in-frame clones are kept and a portion is missing. The sample gives a few hundred thousand clones, about nine tenths of which show up once; more than 9% is in the top ten. The sequencing input was PBMCs or T cells enriched from blood (not recorded which). Receptors were obtained from a woman aged 18-29 years who had recovered from COVID-19.

The chain links TRBV18 to TRBJ1-3; D gene uncertain. CDR1 is KGHSH, CDR2 LQKENI, per germline. The CDR3 consists of 16 residues. V lost 2 bases and J 1 base, leaving 12 bases between the germline ends. CDR3 nucleotides: TGTGCCAGCTCACCAGATATCGGGATTTCTGGAAACACCATATATTTT. It encodes CASSPDIGISGNTIYF.

The genes are TRBV10-3 and TRBJ1-3; no clear D. From germline, CDR1 is ENHRY and CDR2 SYGVKD. Trimming shortened V by 6 bases and J by 2 bases, and 11 bases separated the two germline ends. There are 14 residues in the CDR3. CDR3 sequence (DNA): TGTGCCATCAGAACGGGTCCCCCTGGAAACACCATATATTTT. It translates to CAIRTGPPGNTIYF.

V usage is TRBV10-3 and J usage is TRBJ1-2; the D is unclear. The germline CDR1 and CDR2 sequences are ENHRY and SYGVKD. V was trimmed by 6 bases and J by 4 bases, leaving 12 bases between them. The CDR3 has 13 residues. The CDR3 DNA sequence: TGTGCCATCAGGTATACAGTTGGCTATGGCTACACCTTC. Its translation is CAIRYTVGYGYTF.